A single sample gave rise to the 11 T cell receptor beta chains below, sequenced in a study of T-cell reconstitution after alpha-beta-depleted transplantation in children. During its preparation, the TCRbeta library received unique molecular identifiers. A single record per CDR3 protein comes from TCRdb applying MiXCR to the PCR reads. Of about 77,000 distinct CDR3 sequences listed, 15% to 20% were seen once; the top ten hold about 51%. The material was PBMCs, mostly from graft donor cells, obtained 360 days after TCRalphabeta/CD19-depleted stem cell transplant. The receptors come from a male patient between 2 and 10 years old who had a stem cell transplant for acute lymphoblastic leukemia, so the T cells may come from the graft donor.

The chain employs TRBV29-1 and TRBJ2-1; D is perhaps TRBD1 or TRBD2 (5 bases each). CDR3 length: 15 residues. CDR1 and CDR2 from the germline V gene are SQVTM and ANQGSEA. Trimming took off 6 bases at V and 1 base at J, with 16 bases between the two ends. The CDR3 sequence is CSVVGTMGSYNEQFF. The CDR3 DNA follows: TGCAGCGTCGTCGGGACCATGGGGTCCTACAATGAGCAGTTCTTC.

This chain joins TRBV15 and TRBJ2-5; TRBD1 aligns across 7 bases. Germline CDR1 LNHNV, CDR2 YYDKDF (reference sequence). The CDR3 is 15 residues long. V lost 3 bases and J lost 3; bases outside the gene matches: 7. Written as DNA, the CDR3 is TGTGCCACCAGCAGGGCGCCGACAGGGAAAGAGACCCAGTACTTC. Amino acid sequence: CATSRAPTGKETQYF.

The V gene is TRBV4-1, the J gene TRBJ2-2, with 13 positions matching TRBD2. The germline V gene encodes CDR1 MGHRA and CDR2 YSYEKL. The V and J ends lost 2 bases and 0 bases, in that order; junction bases with no gene match: 6. The CDR3 is 19 residues long. The CDR3 is CASSQNEGLAGPNTGELFF. CDR3 nucleotide sequence: TGCGCCAGCAGCCAAAATGAGGGACTAGCGGGGCCGAACACCGGGGAGCTGTTTTTT.

This clonotype was seen a handful of times. The V and J genes are TRBV10-3 and TRBJ1-2; D remains unclear. V lost 4 bases and J 3 bases, leaving 6 bases between the germline ends. The germline gives CDR1 ENHRY, CDR2 SYGVKD. The CDR3 totals 12 residues. CDR3 coding DNA: TGTGCCATCAGTGGTCCCCACTATGGCTACACCTTC. It codes for CAISGPHYGYTF.

J is TRBJ1-2 and V is TRBV3-1; the match to TRBD1 covers 7 bases. V was pared by 7 bases and J by 8 bases, with 10 bases of the junction left unmatched. Germline CDR1 and CDR2: LGHDT and YNNKEL (reference sequence). The CDR3 totals 13 residues. CDR3 sequence: CASNDGTAGGYTF. The DNA of the CDR3 is TGTGCCAGCAACGACGGGACAGCGGGCGGCTACACCTTC.

The chain is built from TRBV7-2 and TRBJ2-3; D is unclear. Trimming left V 5 bases short and J 0 bases short, with 15 bases between. CDR1 is SGHTA, CDR2 FQGNSA, per germline. The CDR3 has 16 amino acids. The CDR3 coding sequence is TGTGCCAGCAGCCCTGGGGTACGAACTAGCACAGATACGCAGTATTTT. Its protein is CASSPGVRTSTDTQYF.

This clonotype has ten or more counts. The chain uses TRBV5-1 and TRBJ2-5, with D maybe TRBD2 (5 bases). The germline V and J ends were trimmed by 1 base and 5 bases, with 18 bases remaining between them. The CDR3 covers 16 residues. CDR1 and CDR2 from the germline V gene are SGHRS and YFSETQ. DNA for the CDR3: TGCGCCAGCAGCTTGAGTGGGTTGAGAGGGCAGGAGACCCAGTACTTC. Protein product: CASSLSGLRGQETQYF.

This clonotype is medium-sized within its sample. The chain combines TRBV12-3 or TRBV12-4 with TRBJ2-6, with D possibly being TRBD1 (5 bases). The length of the CDR3 is 17 residues. Trimming pared 6 bases from V and 0 bases from J, leaving 15 bases between. The CDR3 sequence is CASSLLGANSGANVLTF. The CDR3 bases are TGTGCCAGCAGCCTCCTAGGGGCCAACTCTGGGGCCAACGTCCTGACTTTC.

CDR3 sequence reads: CASSSPTSGRPDTQYF. CDR3 nucleotide sequence: TGCGCCAGCAGCTCGCCGACTAGCGGGAGGCCAGATACGCAGTATTTT. The chain employs TRBV4-1 and TRBJ2-3; 13 bases are shared with TRBD2. With 5 bases clipped from V and 4 bases from J, the junction kept 6 bases outside the gene matches. Germline V gene lookup returns CDR1 MGHRA and CDR2 YSYEKL. The CDR3 length is 16 residues.

Points on this clonotype: At one boundary the junction diverges from the germline segment, which might be a read error. This chain links TRBV6-2 or TRBV6-3 with TRBJ1-1; D is unclear. In germline, CDR1 is MNHEY, CDR2 SVGEGT. This CDR3 is built from 13 residues. CDR3: CASSYYPTDEAFF. CDR3 in DNA: TGTGCCAGCAGTTACTATCCCACAGATGAAGCCTTCTTT.

There are a few counts of this clonotype. The V call is TRBV11-2, the J call TRBJ2-7; D unclear. The germline gives CDR1 SGHAT, CDR2 FQNNGV. The CDR3 is made up of 16 amino acids. The germline V and J ends were trimmed by 5 bases and 3 bases, with 20 bases remaining between them. The CDR3 sequence is CASSLPLVPQFYEQYF. CDR3 coding DNA: TGTGCCAGCAGCCTACCCCTAGTCCCACAATTCTACGAGCAGTACTTC.